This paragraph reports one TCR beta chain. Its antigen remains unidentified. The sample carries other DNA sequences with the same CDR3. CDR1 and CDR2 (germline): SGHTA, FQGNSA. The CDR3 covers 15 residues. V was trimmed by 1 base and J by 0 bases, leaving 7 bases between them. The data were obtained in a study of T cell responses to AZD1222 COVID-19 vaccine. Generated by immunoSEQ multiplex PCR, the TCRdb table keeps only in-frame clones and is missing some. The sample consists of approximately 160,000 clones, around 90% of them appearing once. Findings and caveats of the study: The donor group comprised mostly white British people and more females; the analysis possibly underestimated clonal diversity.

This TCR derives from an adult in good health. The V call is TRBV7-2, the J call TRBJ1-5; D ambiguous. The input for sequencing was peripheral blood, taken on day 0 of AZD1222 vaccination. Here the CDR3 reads CASSLVPNSNQPQHF. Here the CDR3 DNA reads TGTGCCAGCAGCTTAGTTCCGAATAGCAATCAGCCCCAGCATTTT.